These 27 T cell receptor beta chains originate from one sample sequenced in a study of control samples from healthy donors and cancer patients (dated by TCRdb to about 2020). Receptors were amplified or captured by the immunoSEQ multiplex PCR assay. This immuneACCESS table, as held by TCRdb, lists in-frame sequences with V and J called but not all clones. Of the missing ones, under half trace to an unresolved V gene in checked studies; the others have no known cause. This sample has about 94,000 clones in its table, and 90% of those were observed once. Of the sample, about 4% falls within the top ten clones. The sequenced sample consisted of blood. Every receptor here comes from a woman aged 18-29 years in good health.

The CDR3 sequence: CASSLEPHNEQFF. As DNA, the CDR3 is TGTGCCAGCAGCTTAGAGCCCCACAATGAGCAGTTCTTC. The chain couples TRBV7-6 to TRBJ2-1; D unresolved. The CDR3 consists of 13 residues. Trimming removed 1 base from V and 5 bases from J, with 6 bases in between. Germline V gene lookup returns CDR1 SGHVS and CDR2 FNYEAQ. Using reference TRBV7-6 and TRBJ2-1 for the parts outside the CDR3, the full variable domain is GAGVSQSPRYKVTKRGQDVALRCDPISGHVSLYWYRQALGQGPEFLTYFNYEAQQDKSGLPNDRFSAERPEGSISTLTIQRTEQRDSAMYRCASSLEPHNEQFFGPGTRLTVL.

This chain connects TRBV9 to TRBJ2-3; TRBD2 aligns across 7 bases. The CDR3 is 16 amino acids. Germline V gives CDR1 SGDLS, CDR2 YYNGEE. V shed 2 bases, J shed 4 bases, and the junction held 10 bases outside the gene matches. This chain's CDR3 is CASSVWTGGPADTQYF. DNA of the CDR3: TGTGCCAGCAGCGTCTGGACGGGGGGACCCGCAGATACGCAGTATTTT.

The CDR3 nucleotides read TGCGCCAGCAGTGGCCCTTTGAACACTGAAGCTTTCTTT. The encoded protein is CASSGPLNTEAFF. The rearrangement joins TRBV10-2 to TRBJ1-1; D not certain. This CDR3 is built from 13 residues. CDR1 is WSHSY and CDR2 is SAAADI in the germline V gene. V gave up 4 bases and J gave up 0 bases, with 6 bases separating them.

V and J are TRBV29-1 and TRBJ1-1; 8 bases map to TRBD1. CDR1 and CDR2 from the germline V gene are SQVTM and ANQGSEA. Losses at the gene ends were 7 bases for V and 6 bases for J; bases not matched to a gene: 7. This CDR3 region has 12 residues. The CDR3 spells CSAGQVDSEAFF. CDR3 nucleotide sequence: TGCAGCGCGGGACAGGTAGATTCTGAAGCTTTCTTT.

This clone was detected once. V and J are TRBV12-3 or TRBV12-4 and TRBJ1-1; weak D call: TRBD1 (6 bases). The length of the CDR3 is 12 residues. V shed 4 bases and J shed 8 bases, with 11 bases lying between them. CDR3 sequence reads: CASSSAGDEAFF. DNA for the CDR3: TGTGCCAGCAGTTCGGCAGGGGACGAAGCTTTCTTT.

This rearrangement joins TRBV6-6 to TRBJ2-7; 7 nucleotides line up with TRBD1. Germline values: CDR1 MNHNY, CDR2 SVGAGI (reference sequence). V dropped 0 bases and J dropped 2; count of bases not matched to a gene: 7. The CDR3 totals 16 residues. CDR3 residues: CASSYSFETGTYEQYF. CDR3 coding DNA: TGTGCCAGCAGTTACTCTTTTGAGACAGGGACCTACGAGCAGTACTTC.

This rearrangement joins TRBV11-2 to TRBJ1-1; the D is unclear. Trimming removed 4 bases from V and 0 bases from J, with 6 bases in between. This CDR3 region has 13 residues. In germline, CDR1 is SGHAT, CDR2 FQNNGV. CDR3 sequence: CASSWGVNTEAFF. In DNA form, the CDR3 reads TGTGCCAGCAGCTGGGGTGTGAACACTGAAGCTTTCTTT.

The chain is built from TRBV29-1 and TRBJ1-1; D gene uncertain. Trimming took 4 bases from V and 6 from J, leaving 18 bases between them. The V gene's germline CDR1 is SQVTM and CDR2 ANQGSEA. The length of the CDR3 is 14 residues. CDR3 DNA sequence: TGCAGCGTTGTGGCCTCACCCGCCGACCCTGAAGCTTTCTTT. This encodes CSVVASPADPEAFF.

V gene TRBV7-3 combines with J gene TRBJ1-2; tentatively, D is TRBD1 (5 bases). CDR1 and CDR2 from the germline V gene are SGHTA and FQGTGA. Trimming pared 5 bases from V and 2 bases from J, leaving 15 bases between. CDR3 length: 15 residues. This CDR3 is CASSPEGTSNYGYTF. DNA for the CDR3: TGTGCCAGCAGCCCAGAGGGGACTTCAAACTATGGCTACACCTTC.

The chain couples TRBV2 to TRBJ2-3, with 10 positions matching TRBD2. The CDR3 contains 17 residues. Germline CDR1 is SNHLY and CDR2 is FYNNEI. V was clipped by 2 bases and J by 5 bases; unmatched bases: 10. The CDR3 region is CASSESGLAGVRDTQYF. The CDR3 coding sequence is TGTGCCAGCAGTGAAAGCGGCCTAGCGGGGGTGAGAGATACGCAGTATTTT.

The rearrangement uses TRBV19 and TRBJ1-5; 9 bases agree with TRBD1. The germline V gene has CDR1 LNHDA and CDR2 SQIVND (reference sequence). V was pared by 6 bases and J by 5 bases, with 8 bases of the junction left unmatched. The CDR3 runs 15 residues. DNA of the CDR3: TGTGCCAGTAGGGGGGACAGGGTGGTCGATCAGCCCCAGCATTTT. Translating it yields CASRGDRVVDQPQHF.

V and J are TRBV27 and TRBJ1-1; D perhaps matches TRBD1 (6 bases). The CDR3 runs 18 residues. Trimming took 3 bases from V and 4 from J, leaving 24 bases between them. In germline, CDR1 is MNHEY, CDR2 SMNVEV (reference sequence). CDR3 bases: TGTGCCAGCAGTTTTTCGTCATTAGCAGGGGCGGGTTTCACTGAAGCTTTCTTT. Translated, it gives CASSFSSLAGAGFTEAFF.

This clone has a handful of counts. V gene TRBV18 combines with J gene TRBJ2-6, with D unclear. V shed 3 bases and J shed 0 bases, with 12 bases lying between them. From germline, CDR1 is KGHSH and CDR2 LQKENI. The CDR3 spans 17 residues. The CDR3 coding sequence is TGTGCCAGCTCACCGAGTGCAGGCAACTCTGGGGCCAACGTCCTGACTTTC. Residues: CASSPSAGNSGANVLTF.

The V call is TRBV12-3 or TRBV12-4, the J call TRBJ1-2; 7 bases agree with TRBD1. This CDR3 spans 13 amino acids. V gave up 2 bases and J gave up 8 bases; unmatched junction bases: 5. The CDR3 region has the DNA TGTGCCAGCAGTTTAATGGGGGACAGAGGCTACACCTTC. It codes for CASSLMGDRGYTF.

V usage is TRBV5-6 and J usage is TRBJ1-2; 8 bases map to TRBD1. Germline CDR1 SGHDT, CDR2 YYEEEE. This CDR3 region has 13 residues. V was clipped by 4 bases and J by 4 bases; unmatched bases: 3. This CDR3 is CASSPGTGYGYTF. CDR3 in DNA: TGTGCCAGCAGCCCCGGGACAGGCTATGGCTACACCTTC.

CDR3 DNA: TGTGCCAGCAGCGTAGGAACTAGCGGGGGGGGCACAGATACGCAGTATTTT. Protein product: CASSVGTSGGGTDTQYF. V gene TRBV9 combines with J gene TRBJ2-3, with TRBD2 matching 13 bases. Trimming cost V 0 bases and J 1 base; bases outside gene matches: 2. Germline V gene sequence: CDR1 SGDLS, CDR2 YYNGEE. The CDR3 contains 17 residues.

The chain carries TRBV11-2 and TRBJ1-3; D uncertain. Germline V gene sequence: CDR1 SGHAT, CDR2 FQNNGV. The CDR3 sequence is 13 residues long. With 3 bases removed from V and 4 bases from J, the gap between germline ends came to 7 bases. The CDR3 bases are TGTGCCAGCAGCTTCCAAGGGGGAAACACCATATATTTT. Its translation: CASSFQGGNTIYF.

The V call is TRBV4-1, the J call TRBJ1-2, with 9 bases fitting TRBD1. This CDR3 contains 14 residues. In germline, CDR1 is MGHRA, CDR2 YSYEKL. The ends lost 5 bases at V and 4 bases at J; junction bases unmatched: 5. In DNA, the CDR3 is TGCGCCAGCAGCTCGACAGGGGGGAGCTATGGCTACACCTTC. Amino acid sequence: CASSSTGGSYGYTF.

Only a few counts were recorded for this clone. The chain combines TRBV3-1 (or the pseudogene TRBV3-2) with TRBJ2-3; 7 nucleotides match TRBD2. Per germline, CDR1 LGHDT and CDR2 YNNKEL (reference sequence). This CDR3 is built from 14 residues. J gave up 1 base and V 4 bases, and 2 bases lay outside the gene matches. CDR3 sequence (DNA): TGTGCCAGCAGCCCAAGCGGGGGCACAGATACGCAGTATTTT. Its translation: CASSPSGGTDTQYF.

The chain carries TRBV19 and TRBJ1-2; 7 bases are shared with TRBD1. This CDR3 is built from 15 residues. V was clipped by 5 bases and J by 5 bases; unmatched bases: 11. The germline gives CDR1 LNHDA, CDR2 SQIVND (reference sequence). The DNA of the CDR3 is TGTGCCAGTAGTCCGCTTCCAGGGGGATATTATGGCTACACCTTC. This encodes CASSPLPGGYYGYTF.

This clone was counted a few times. The chain employs TRBV12-5 and TRBJ2-2; 8 nucleotides align to TRBD1. Germline V gene data show CDR1 as LGHNT and CDR2 as FRNRAP. Trimming removed 3 bases from V and 4 bases from J; junction bases left unmatched: 13. The CDR3 spans 18 residues. CDR3 nucleotide sequence: TGTGCTAGTGGTTTAATAGGGGACAGGAGGGTTAGCACCGGGGAGCTGTTTTTT. Translation: CASGLIGDRRVSTGELFF.

The V and J genes are TRBV18 and TRBJ1-5; 8 bases fit TRBD1. Trimming removed 6 bases from V and 7 bases from J; junction bases left unmatched: 5. CDR1 and CDR2 from the germline V gene are KGHSH and LQKENI. The CDR3 extends over 13 amino acids. The CDR3 bases are TGTGCCAGCTCCCCAGGACAGGGCCAGCCCCAGCATTTT. Translation gives CASSPGQGQPQHF.

The V and J genes are TRBV5-1 and TRBJ2-7, with D maybe TRBD1 (6 bases). CDR3 length: 18 amino acids. In germline, CDR1 is SGHRS, CDR2 YFSETQ. Between the trimmed V and J ends, which lost 1 base and 6 bases, there was a span of 26 bases. CDR3 in DNA: TGCGCCAGCAGCTTGAATCCAGGGGCAATGCGTTCTCGCGGCGAGCAGTACTTC. Residues: CASSLNPGAMRSRGEQYF.

This chain connects TRBV9 to TRBJ2-5; the match to TRBD2 covers 7 bases. The germline V gene has CDR1 SGDLS and CDR2 YYNGEE. This CDR3 is built from 15 residues. V lost 0 bases to trimming and J lost 0 bases; unmatched junction nucleotides: 2. The chain's CDR3 is CASSVGGTNQETQYF. For the CDR3, the DNA is TGTGCCAGCAGCGTAGGAGGGACTAACCAAGAGACCCAGTACTTC.

In this sample, this clone turned up a few times. The CDR3 DNA reads as TGTGCCAGCTCACCACCGGGGAGGAACACTGAAGCTTTCTTT. Protein: CASSPPGRNTEAFF. The chain carries TRBV18 and TRBJ1-1; D unresolved. The V end lost 0 bases, the J end lost 1 base, and 6 bases lay between the germline ends. Germline values: CDR1 KGHSH, CDR2 LQKENI. The CDR3 runs 14 residues.

The chain has TRBV18 and TRBJ1-4; D is uncertain. Germline V CDR1 and CDR2: KGHSH, LQKENI. The ends were cut back, 4 bases at V and 7 bases at J, with 4 bases in the middle. The CDR3 covers 11 residues. The CDR3 here is CASSQGEKLFF. The CDR3 DNA reads as TGTGCCAGCTCACAGGGTGAAAAACTGTTTTTT.

The chain employs TRBV5-6 and TRBJ1-5, with 10 bases matching TRBD1. Germline V gene sequence: CDR1 SGHDT, CDR2 YYEEEE. The CDR3 covers 15 residues. Germline trimming cut 3 bases from V and 4 bases from J; bases unmatched to any gene: 4. The CDR3 bases are TGTGCCAGCAGCTATAGGGGACAGGGGAATCAGCCCCAGCATTTT. This encodes CASSYRGQGNQPQHF.